One sample yielded the 21 T cell receptor beta chains listed below, sequenced in a study of early T cells in non-severe SARS-CoV-2 infection. TCRdb re-called the 5' RACE reads through MiXCR, storing one row per CDR3 protein. Among roughly 86,000 distinct CDR3 sequences listed, roughly 15% were seen once. Sequencing was carried out using whole blood. The origin of the receptors is an adult who was a healthcare worker with PCR-confirmed SARS-CoV-2 infection or an uninfected control (not recorded which).

This clonotype was picked up a small number of times. The chain uses TRBV29-1 and TRBJ1-2; 8 positions match TRBD1. This CDR3 is built from 14 residues. J lost 4 bases, V lost 7 bases, and 11 bases had no gene match. Germline CDR1 SQVTM, CDR2 ANQGSEA. As DNA, the CDR3 is TGCAGCGGGGCGGAGGACAGGGATGGCTATGGCTACACCTTC. Translating gives CSGAEDRDGYGYTF.

This clonotype was observed at least ten times. The V call is TRBV29-1, the J call TRBJ2-5; 8 positions match TRBD2. From germline, CDR1 is SQVTM and CDR2 ANQGSEA. V gave up 6 bases and J gave up 5 bases; unmatched junction bases: 5. The CDR3 totals 12 residues. CDR3 sequence reads: CSVRGGLETQYF. For the CDR3, the DNA is TGCAGCGTCCGGGGGGGGTTGGAGACCCAGTACTTC. The variable domain in full, with the rest retrieved from reference TRBV29-1 and TRBJ2-5, is SAVISQKPSRDICQRGTSLTIQCQVDSQVTMMFWYRQQPGQSLTLIATANQGSEATYESGFVIDKFPISRPNLTFSTLTVSNMSPEDSSIYLCSVRGGLETQYFGPGTRLLVL.

This clonotype was detected a few times. The genes are TRBV6-5 and TRBJ2-7; D possibly corresponds to TRBD1 (5 bases). V shed 6 bases and J shed 0 bases, with 21 bases lying between them. CDR1 is MNHEY, CDR2 SVGAGI, per germline. The length of the CDR3 is 17 residues. DNA for the CDR3: TGTGCCAGCAGCCTCTATAGGACACAGAAAGCCTCCTACGAGCAGTACGTC. Translation: CASSLYRTQKASYEQYV.

This chain links TRBV3-1 with TRBJ2-1, with TRBD2 matching over 7 bases. Germline V lookup: CDR1 LGHDT, CDR2 YNNKEL (reference sequence). This CDR3 comprises 15 residues. The V and J ends lost 6 bases and 12 bases, in that order; junction bases with no gene match: 17. CDR3 sequence reads: CASSETSPGHYPQFF. CDR3 bases: TGTGCCAGCAGTGAGACTAGCCCGGGGCATTATCCGCAGTTCTTC.

The chain links TRBV12-2 to TRBJ2-7; the table's D call, TRBD1, was not checked against the DNA. TRBV12-2 is noted as a pseudogene. The CDR3 is 15 residues long. This CDR3 reads CASRLRTVVSYEQYV. Here the CDR3 DNA reads TGTGCAAGTCGCTTACGGACAGTGGTCTCCTACGAGCAGTACGTC.

The J gene is TRBJ2-3, the V gene TRBV7-3; a possible D gene is TRBD2 (5 bases). Trimming pared 5 bases from V and 1 base from J, leaving 10 bases between. CDR1 SGHTA and CDR2 FQGTGA come from the germline V gene. There are 14 residues in the CDR3. The CDR3 protein is CASSHLAGTDTQYF. CDR3 DNA: TGTGCCAGCAGCCATCTAGCTGGCACAGATACGCAGTATTTT.

The chain uses TRBV19 and TRBJ1-5, with 8 positions matching TRBD1. V was pared by 10 bases and J by 2 bases, with 10 bases of the junction left unmatched. CDR1 and CDR2 from the germline V gene are LNHDA and SQIVND (reference sequence). The CDR3 runs to 15 residues. The CDR3 nucleotides read TGTGCCACTAACAGGGGGTTGACGGGCAATCAGCCCCAGCATTTT. Translation: CATNRGLTGNQPQHF.

The sample holds one count of this clonotype. The rearrangement links TRBV6-5 to TRBJ2-5; 7 bases map to TRBD1. The CDR3 is 15 residues long. CDR1 and CDR2 from the germline V gene are MNHEY and SVGAGI. Germline trimming cut 4 bases from V and 5 bases from J; bases unmatched to any gene: 10. CDR3 residues: CASSSITGARETQYF. The CDR3 nucleotides read TGTGCCAGCAGTTCCATAACAGGGGCTCGGGAGACCCAGTACTTC.

The chain employs TRBV11-2 and TRBJ2-1; D is uncertain. CDR1 is SGHAT, CDR2 FQNNGV, per germline. The germline V and J ends were trimmed by 0 bases and 1 base, with 7 bases remaining between them. The CDR3 is made up of 15 amino acids. CDR3 amino acids: CASSLEMGSYNEQFF. The CDR3 nucleotides read TGTGCCAGCAGCTTAGAAATGGGATCCTACAATGAGCAGTTCTTC.

The chain couples TRBV3-1 to TRBJ2-4, with D possibly called TRBD1 or TRBD2 (5 bases each). Trimming cost V 6 bases and J 7 bases, with 10 bases left between them. This CDR3 has 12 residues. The germline V gene encodes CDR1 LGHDT and CDR2 YNNKEL (reference sequence). Written as DNA, the CDR3 is TGTGCCAGCAGTACCGGGACGAACATTCAGTACTTC. This translates into CASSTGTNIQYF.

This clonotype was detected many times. The genes are TRBV20-1 and TRBJ1-6, with 7 bases aligning to TRBD1. The CDR3 runs 14 residues. With V trimmed by 0 bases and J by 9 bases, 5 bases remained unmatched. CDR1 is DFQATT, CDR2 SNEGSKA, per germline (reference sequence). The CDR3 here is CSARDYRGPSPLHF. The CDR3, as DNA: TGCAGTGCTAGAGATTACAGGGGACCTTCACCCCTCCACTTT.

The rearrangement joins TRBV7-7 to TRBJ2-7; D is uncertain. The CDR3 covers 12 residues. The germline CDR1 and CDR2 sequences are SSHAT and FNYEAQ (reference sequence). The V gene lost 8 bases and the J gene lost 0 bases, with 8 bases spanning the gap. CDR3 in amino acids: CASPQSSYEQYV. The CDR3 coding sequence is TGTGCCAGCCCCCAGTCCTCCTACGAGCAGTACGTC.

The genes are TRBV10-3 and TRBJ1-1; D perhaps matches TRBD1 (6 bases). CDR1 and CDR2 from the germline V gene are ENHRY and SYGVKD. Trimming shortened V by 6 bases and J by 0 bases, and 14 bases separated the two germline ends. The CDR3 has 15 residues. The CDR3 DNA sequence: TGTGCCATCAGAAGGATGGACAGCATGAACACTGAAGCTTTCTTT. Translated, it gives CAIRRMDSMNTEAFF.

The chain combines TRBV10-3 with TRBJ2-2; D unclear. V was clipped by 6 bases and J by 3 bases, with 8 bases between them. The CDR3 length is 13 residues. Germline loops: CDR1 ENHRY, CDR2 SYGVKD. This CDR3 reads CAISTDYTGELFF. CDR3 bases: TGTGCCATCAGCACAGATTACACCGGGGAGCTGTTTTTT.

This clonotype is a singleton in its sample. The chain is built from TRBV20-1 and TRBJ2-4; 12 bases are a match to TRBD2. The CDR3 runs to 17 residues. The germline gives CDR1 DFQATT, CDR2 SNEGSKA (reference sequence). J gave up 5 bases and V 3 bases, and 11 bases lay outside the gene matches. This CDR3 is CSARPGLAGITENIQYF. CDR3 sequence (DNA): TGCAGTGCTAGGCCCGGACTAGCGGGGATAACCGAAAACATTCAGTACTTC.

The gene calls are TRBV29-1 and TRBJ2-3, with unresolved D. The CDR3 sequence is 14 residues long. V shed 4 bases and J shed 4 bases, with 15 bases lying between them. Germline V gene data show CDR1 as SQVTM and CDR2 as ANQGSEA. This chain's CDR3 is CSVGYSIGADTQYF. CDR3 DNA: TGCAGCGTTGGGTATAGCATTGGGGCAGATACGCAGTATTTT.

V is TRBV7-3 and J is TRBJ2-3; D not resolved. Germline assignment: CDR1 SGHTA and CDR2 FQGTGA. The CDR3 sequence is 15 residues long. The V and J ends lost 5 bases and 0 bases respectively, with 12 bases between them. CDR3 sequence (DNA): TGTGCCAGCAGCAATGACGCCCTCAGCACAGATACGCAGTATTTT. Translation gives CASSNDALSTDTQYF. Looking up the rest from reference TRBV7-3 and TRBJ2-3 gives the full variable domain: GAGVSQTPSNKVTEKGKYVELRCDPISGHTALYWYRQSLGQGPEFLIYFQGTGAADDSGLPNDRFFAVRPEGSVSTLKIQRTERGDSAVYLCASSNDALSTDTQYFGPGTRLTVL.

This clonotype was detected a few times. The chain employs TRBV20-1 and TRBJ1-2; possible D gene TRBD1, 5 bases. The V gene's germline CDR1 is DFQATT and CDR2 SNEGSKA (reference sequence). CDR3 length equals 14 residues. V shed 8 bases and J shed 6 bases, with 22 bases lying between them. In DNA form, the CDR3 reads TGCAGTCCAATGCCGGGACGCCCAACCGATGGCTACACCTTC. It encodes CSPMPGRPTDGYTF.

The chain uses TRBV7-8 and TRBJ2-1; D tentatively fits TRBD1 or TRBD2 (5 bases each). This CDR3 is 14 amino acids long. Germline V gene data show CDR1 as SGHVS and CDR2 as FQNEAQ. Trimming left V 1 base short and J 7 bases short, with 11 bases between. This chain's CDR3 is CASSLGGLGNEQFF. As DNA, the CDR3 is TGTGCCAGCAGCTTAGGGGGGTTGGGGAATGAGCAGTTCTTC.

The sample holds many counts of this clonotype. The chain is built from TRBV12-3 or TRBV12-4 and TRBJ1-1, with a tentative D call TRBD1 (5 bases). The CDR3 contains 12 residues. Trimming took off 4 bases at V and 6 bases at J, with 9 bases between the two ends. The CDR3 bases are TGTGCCAGCAGTTCCGGGACGCCTGAAGCTTTCTTT. This gives the protein CASSSGTPEAFF.

The chain joins TRBV24-1 to TRBJ2-5; TRBD1 is a possible D gene (6 bases). CDR3 length equals 15 residues. V dropped 1 base and J dropped 2 bases, with 10 bases sitting between them. Germline V gene data show CDR1 as KGHDR and CDR2 as SFDVKD. The CDR3 DNA reads as TGTGCCACCAGTGATTTAGTACAGGGTCAAGAGACCCAGTACTTC. Its translation is CATSDLVQGQETQYF.